The entry that follows covers one T cell receptor beta chain sequence. Time point reported: patch test 1, 2 weeks after DPC sensitization. This sample's treatment: therapeutic diphenylcyclopropenone sensitization with weekly scalp DPC. Each donor was an alopecia patient between 18 and 70 years of age who qualified for DPC. J gave up 5 bases and V 9 bases, and 5 bases lay outside the gene matches. The germline CDR1 and CDR2 sequences are SGHTA and FQGNSA. This CDR3 is built from 13 residues. The data were obtained in a study of human T cells and chemical hapten exposure. A single record per CDR3 protein comes from TCRdb applying MiXCR to the RACE reads. The sample has approximately 350,000 distinct CDR3 sequences; about 7% are singletons.

The source of this sequence is a woman aged 18-29 years with alopecia areata. Some clones in this sample may be carry-over from other donors' samples. The chain couples TRBV7-2 to TRBJ1-4; 8 bases map to TRBD1. Sequencing was performed on whole blood, taken in connection with sensitization to the hapten diphenylcyclopropenone (DPC). CDR3 loop: CASKDRENEKLFF. CDR3 DNA sequence: TGTGCCAGTAAGGACAGGGAAAATGAAAAACTGTTTTTT.